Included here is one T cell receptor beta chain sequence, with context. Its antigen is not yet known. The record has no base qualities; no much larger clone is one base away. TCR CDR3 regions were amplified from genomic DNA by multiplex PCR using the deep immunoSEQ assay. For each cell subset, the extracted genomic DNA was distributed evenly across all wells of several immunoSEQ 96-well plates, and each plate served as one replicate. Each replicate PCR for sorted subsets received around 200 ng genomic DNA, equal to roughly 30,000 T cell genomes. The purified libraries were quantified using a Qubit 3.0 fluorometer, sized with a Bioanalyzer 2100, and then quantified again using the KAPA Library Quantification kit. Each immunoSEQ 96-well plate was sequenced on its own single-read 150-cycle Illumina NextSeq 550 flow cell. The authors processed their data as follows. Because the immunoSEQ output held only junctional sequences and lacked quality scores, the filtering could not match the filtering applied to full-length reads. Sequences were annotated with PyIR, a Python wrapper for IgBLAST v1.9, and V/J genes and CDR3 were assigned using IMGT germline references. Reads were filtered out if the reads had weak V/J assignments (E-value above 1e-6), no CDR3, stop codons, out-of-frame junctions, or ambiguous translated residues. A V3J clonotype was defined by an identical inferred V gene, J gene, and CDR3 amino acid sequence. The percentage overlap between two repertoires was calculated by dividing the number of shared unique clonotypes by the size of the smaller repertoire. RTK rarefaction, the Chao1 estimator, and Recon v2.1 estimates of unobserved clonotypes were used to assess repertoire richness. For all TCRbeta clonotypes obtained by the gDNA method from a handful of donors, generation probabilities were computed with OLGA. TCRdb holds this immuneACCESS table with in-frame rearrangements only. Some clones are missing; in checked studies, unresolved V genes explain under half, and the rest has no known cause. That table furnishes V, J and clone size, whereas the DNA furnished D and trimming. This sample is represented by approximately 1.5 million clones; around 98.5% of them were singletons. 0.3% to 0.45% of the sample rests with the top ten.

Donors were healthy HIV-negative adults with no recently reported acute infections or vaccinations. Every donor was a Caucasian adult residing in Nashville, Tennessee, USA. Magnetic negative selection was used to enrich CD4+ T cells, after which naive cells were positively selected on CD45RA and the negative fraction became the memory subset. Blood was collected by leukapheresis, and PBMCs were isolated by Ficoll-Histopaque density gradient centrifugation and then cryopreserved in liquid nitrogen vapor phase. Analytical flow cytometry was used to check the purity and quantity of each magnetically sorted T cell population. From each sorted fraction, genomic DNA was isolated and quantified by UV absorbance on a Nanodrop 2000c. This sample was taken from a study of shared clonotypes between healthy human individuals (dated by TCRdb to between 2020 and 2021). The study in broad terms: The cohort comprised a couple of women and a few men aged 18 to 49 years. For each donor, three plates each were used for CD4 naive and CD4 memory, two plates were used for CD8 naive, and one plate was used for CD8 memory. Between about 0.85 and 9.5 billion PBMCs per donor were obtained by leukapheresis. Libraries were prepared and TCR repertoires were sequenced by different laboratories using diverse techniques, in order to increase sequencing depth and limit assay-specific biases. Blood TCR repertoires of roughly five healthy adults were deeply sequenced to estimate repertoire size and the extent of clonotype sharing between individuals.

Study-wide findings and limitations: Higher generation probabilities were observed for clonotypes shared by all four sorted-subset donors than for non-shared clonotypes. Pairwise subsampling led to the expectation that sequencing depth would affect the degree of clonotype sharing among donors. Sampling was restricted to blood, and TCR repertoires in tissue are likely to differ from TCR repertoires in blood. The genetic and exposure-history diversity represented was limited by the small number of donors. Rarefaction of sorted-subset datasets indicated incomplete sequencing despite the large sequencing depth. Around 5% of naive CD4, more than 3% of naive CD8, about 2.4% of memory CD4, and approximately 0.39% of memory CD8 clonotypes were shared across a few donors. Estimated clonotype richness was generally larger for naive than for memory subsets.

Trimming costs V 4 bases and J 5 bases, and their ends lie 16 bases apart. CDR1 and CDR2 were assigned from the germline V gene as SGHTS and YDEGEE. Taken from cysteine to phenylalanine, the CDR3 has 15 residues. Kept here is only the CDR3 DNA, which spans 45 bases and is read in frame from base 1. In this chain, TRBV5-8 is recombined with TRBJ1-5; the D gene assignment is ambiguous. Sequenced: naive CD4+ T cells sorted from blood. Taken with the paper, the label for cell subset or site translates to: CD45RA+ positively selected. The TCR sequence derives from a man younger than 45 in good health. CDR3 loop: CASSPRPVLDQPQHF. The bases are TGTGCCAGCAGCCCCCGCCCGGTACTCGATCAGCCCCAGCATTTT. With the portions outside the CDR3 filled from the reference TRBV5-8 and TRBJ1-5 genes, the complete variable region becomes EAGVTQSPTHLIKTRGQQATLRCSPISGHTSVYWYQQALGLGLQFLLWYDEGEERNRGNFPPRFSGRQFPNYSSELNVNALELEDSALYLCASSPRPVLDQPQHFGDGTRLSIL.